The rows below give T cell receptor beta chains drawn from one sample of a study of OX40 agonist ivuxolimab in advanced cancers. Sequenced by immunoSEQ multiplex PCR; TCRdb stores in-frame clones only, minus some. This sample has about 63,000 clones, with about three quarters found just once. This specimen consisted of CD4+ or CD8+ T cells sorted from blood, obtained in a trial of the OX40 agonist ivuxolimab. All receptors derive from an adult with an advanced solid tumor such as melanoma, head and neck, liver or kidney cancer. Each CDR3 is given with its conserved first and last residue. The order of the fields is clone size, J gene, V gene, D gene, CDR3 protein, CDR3 DNA. D genes are given only for firm matches. A clone size is listed for some rows: how often the clone was seen (once, few, many), or a class if it is expanded.

abundance: few; j_gene: TRBJ2-7; v_gene: TRBV28; d_gene: -; CDR3aa: CASSLFGSYEQYF; CDR3nt: TGTGCCAGCAGTTTATTCGGATCCTACGAGCAGTACTTC
abundance: -; j_gene: TRBJ1-6; v_gene: TRBV18; d_gene: TRBD1; CDR3aa: CASSPREGGANSPLHF; CDR3nt: TGTGCCAGCTCACCACGGGAAGGGGGCGCGAATTCACCCCTCCACTTT
abundance: -; j_gene: TRBJ1-5; v_gene: TRBV6-1; d_gene: -; CDR3aa: CASSDLTPQHF; CDR3nt: TGTGCCAGCAGTGATTTAACGCCCCAGCATTTT
abundance: -; j_gene: TRBJ1-1; v_gene: TRBV4-1; d_gene: TRBD1; CDR3aa: CASSQDQGRGQGGTEAFF; CDR3nt: TGCGCCAGCAGCCAAGATCAGGGCAGGGGGCAGGGTGGCACTGAAGCTTTCTTT
abundance: -; j_gene: TRBJ2-1; v_gene: TRBV18; d_gene: -; CDR3aa: CASSLQEGGSSYNEQFF; CDR3nt: TGTGCCAGCTCACTACAGGAAGGGGGAAGCTCCTACAATGAGCAGTTCTTC
abundance: -; j_gene: TRBJ2-3; v_gene: TRBV7-6; d_gene: TRBD2; CDR3aa: CASSSTGLAYSTDTQYF; CDR3nt: TGTGCCAGCAGCTCGACCGGACTAGCTTATAGCACAGATACGCAGTATTTT
abundance: -; j_gene: TRBJ2-7; v_gene: TRBV10-2; d_gene: TRBD2; CDR3aa: CASRTGTSTYEQYF; CDR3nt: TGCGCCAGCAGAACGGGGACTAGCACCTACGAGCAGTACTTC
abundance: few; j_gene: TRBJ1-4; v_gene: TRBV2; d_gene: TRBD1; CDR3aa: CASSSQGGNEKLFF; CDR3nt: TGTGCCAGCAGTTCACAGGGGGGGAATGAAAAACTGTTTTTT
abundance: -; j_gene: TRBJ1-3; v_gene: TRBV6-5; d_gene: -; CDR3aa: CASSYTRTGNTIYF; CDR3nt: TGTGCCAGCAGTTATACGCGAACTGGAAACACCATATATTTT
abundance: -; j_gene: TRBJ1-3; v_gene: TRBV4-1; d_gene: -; CDR3aa: CASSSTDSTDTIYF; CDR3nt: TGCGCCAGCAGCTCAACCGACAGTACGGACACCATATATTTT
abundance: -; j_gene: TRBJ2-7; v_gene: TRBV13; d_gene: TRBD2; CDR3aa: CASSLGGTSESGRASEQYF; CDR3nt: TGTGCCAGCAGCTTAGGCGGCACGTCGGAAAGCGGGAGGGCTAGCGAGCAGTACTTC
abundance: -; j_gene: TRBJ2-7; v_gene: TRBV10-3; d_gene: -; CDR3aa: CAISEKIDSNSYEQYF; CDR3nt: TGTGCCATCAGTGAGAAGATAGACTCCAACTCCTACGAGCAGTACTTC
abundance: -; j_gene: TRBJ1-1; v_gene: TRBV29-1; d_gene: TRBD1; CDR3aa: CSASVGQGRGTEAFF; CDR3nt: TGCAGCGCATCTGTGGGACAGGGACGCGGCACTGAAGCTTTCTTT
abundance: -; j_gene: TRBJ2-1; v_gene: TRBV28; d_gene: -; CDR3aa: CASSQRPFETNNEQFF; CDR3nt: TGTGCCAGCAGCCAAAGGCCGTTCGAGACAAACAATGAGCAGTTCTTC
abundance: -; j_gene: TRBJ1-4; v_gene: TRBV5-1; d_gene: TRBD1; CDR3aa: CASSRGQVNNEKLFF; CDR3nt: TGCGCCAGCAGTCGCGGACAGGTTAATAATGAAAAACTGTTTTTT
abundance: -; j_gene: TRBJ1-4; v_gene: TRBV15; d_gene: -; CDR3aa: CATSRGREGNEKLFF; CDR3nt: TGTGCCACCAGCAGAGGCCGGGAGGGGAATGAAAAACTGTTTTTT
abundance: -; j_gene: TRBJ2-2; v_gene: TRBV5-1; d_gene: -; CDR3aa: CASSFNGAPGELFF; CDR3nt: TGCGCCAGCAGCTTTAACGGGGCCCCCGGGGAGCTGTTTTTT
abundance: -; j_gene: TRBJ2-3; v_gene: TRBV2; d_gene: TRBD1; CDR3aa: CASTRTGGRSDTQYF; CDR3nt: TGTGCCAGCACCAGGACAGGGGGGAGGTCAGATACGCAGTATTTT